Listed below are T cell receptor beta chains from one sample, sequenced in a study of blood T cell repertoires in COVID-19. Sequenced by immunoSEQ multiplex PCR; TCRdb stores in-frame clones only, minus some. The sample holds some 320,000 clones, about 89% seen once. Specimen: PBMCs or T cells enriched from blood (not recorded which). The source is a woman between 25 and 40 years old who had recovered from COVID-19. Both conserved end residues are part of each CDR3. Fields, in order: clone size, V gene, D gene, J gene, CDR3 protein, CDR3 DNA. D genes are given only for firm matches. Clone size is stated in some rows and not others, as once, few, many or a class when expanded.

abundance: .
v_gene: TRBV28
d_gene: TRBD1
j_gene: TRBJ1-2
CDR3aa: CASSSSAGQGNYGYTF
CDR3nt: TGTGCCAGCAGTTCGTCAGCGGGACAGGGGAACTATGGCTACACCTTC

abundance: .
v_gene: TRBV9
d_gene: .
j_gene: TRBJ1-6
CDR3aa: CASSVSQGSPLHF
CDR3nt: TGTGCCAGCAGCGTATCTCAGGGTTCACCCCTCCACTTT

abundance: .
v_gene: TRBV29-1
d_gene: .
j_gene: TRBJ2-4
CDR3aa: CSGAQGEENIQYF
CDR3nt: TGCAGCGGTGCACAGGGTGAGGAAAACATTCAGTACTTC

abundance: .
v_gene: TRBV6-5
d_gene: TRBD1
j_gene: TRBJ1-2
CDR3aa: CASSYSIGTGVYGYTF
CDR3nt: TGTGCCAGCAGTTACTCCATAGGCACAGGGGTCTATGGCTACACCTTC

abundance: .
v_gene: TRBV27
d_gene: TRBD2
j_gene: TRBJ2-7
CDR3aa: CASSRVAPSGGASYEQYF
CDR3nt: TGTGCCAGCAGCCGCGTTGCGCCTAGCGGGGGCGCCTCCTACGAGCAGTACTTC

abundance: .
v_gene: TRBV5-6
d_gene: TRBD2
j_gene: TRBJ2-5
CDR3aa: CASNSGKQETQYF
CDR3nt: TGTGCCAGCAATAGCGGGAAACAAGAGACCCAGTACTTC

abundance: once
v_gene: TRBV4-3
d_gene: .
j_gene: TRBJ2-2
CDR3aa: CASSQDAGAAGELFF
CDR3nt: TGCGCCAGCAGCCAAGATGCGGGGGCGGCCGGGGAGCTGTTTTTT

abundance: .
v_gene: TRBV6-5
d_gene: .
j_gene: TRBJ2-2
CDR3aa: CASGGAIYTGELFF
CDR3nt: TGTGCCAGCGGGGGGGCAATATACACCGGGGAGCTGTTTTTT

abundance: once
v_gene: TRBV19
d_gene: .
j_gene: TRBJ1-3
CDR3aa: CASSIVHSSGNTIYF
CDR3nt: TGTGCCAGTAGTATCGTCCACAGCTCTGGAAACACCATATATTTT

abundance: .
v_gene: TRBV21-1
d_gene: .
j_gene: TRBJ2-3
CDR3aa: CASSARQNSSTDTQYF
CDR3nt: TGTGCCAGCAGCGCACGACAGAATTCTAGCACAGATACGCAGTATTTT

abundance: .
v_gene: TRBV19
d_gene: TRBD2
j_gene: TRBJ2-5
CDR3aa: CASSIRGFGGLEIETQYF
CDR3nt: TGTGCCAGTAGTATCAGGGGATTTGGGGGACTAGAAATCGAGACCCAGTACTTC

abundance: .
v_gene: TRBV19
d_gene: .
j_gene: TRBJ1-6
CDR3aa: CASSKGGGPARNSPLHF
CDR3nt: TGTGCCAGTAGCAAAGGGGGGGGGCCCGCGCGGAATTCACCCCTCCACTTT

abundance: .
v_gene: TRBV6-1
d_gene: .
j_gene: TRBJ1-6
CDR3aa: CASSEAGRSPLHF
CDR3nt: TGTGCCAGCAGTGAGGCAGGGCGTTCACCCCTCCACTTT

abundance: .
v_gene: TRBV27
d_gene: TRBD1
j_gene: TRBJ1-2
CDR3aa: CASSPGQGEWGYTF
CDR3nt: TGTGCCAGCAGTCCCGGACAGGGGGAGTGGGGCTACACCTTC

abundance: .
v_gene: TRBV6-5
d_gene: TRBD1
j_gene: TRBJ1-6
CDR3aa: CASRDRPDYNSPLHF
CDR3nt: TGTGCCAGCAGGGACAGGCCAGACTATAATTCACCCCTCCACTTT

abundance: .
v_gene: TRBV6-5
d_gene: TRBD1
j_gene: TRBJ1-1
CDR3aa: CASISDRGEAFF
CDR3nt: TGTGCCAGCATTTCAGACAGGGGTGAAGCTTTCTTT

abundance: .
v_gene: TRBV28
d_gene: .
j_gene: TRBJ1-1
CDR3aa: CASSPILRNTEAFF
CDR3nt: TGTGCCAGCAGCCCGATTCTAAGGAACACTGAAGCTTTCTTT

abundance: few
v_gene: TRBV15
d_gene: TRBD1
j_gene: TRBJ2-1
CDR3aa: CATSGTGDPYNEQFF
CDR3nt: TGTGCCACCAGCGGAACAGGGGACCCTTACAATGAGCAGTTCTTC

abundance: .
v_gene: TRBV5-1
d_gene: .
j_gene: TRBJ2-1
CDR3aa: CASSRSPGEYNEQFF
CDR3nt: TGCGCCAGCAGCCGGTCCCCCGGGGAGTACAATGAGCAGTTCTTC

abundance: .
v_gene: TRBV9
d_gene: .
j_gene: TRBJ1-1
CDR3aa: CASSVRGTNTEAFF
CDR3nt: TGTGCCAGCAGCGTCAGAGGAACGAACACTGAAGCTTTCTTT

abundance: .
v_gene: TRBV5-1
d_gene: TRBD2
j_gene: TRBJ2-5
CDR3aa: CASSLDRTSGVRETQYF
CDR3nt: TGCGCCAGCAGCTTGGACCGGACTAGCGGGGTCCGGGAGACCCAGTACTTC

abundance: once
v_gene: TRBV19
d_gene: TRBD1
j_gene: TRBJ1-1
CDR3aa: CASSTPGTGATEAFF
CDR3nt: TGTGCCAGTAGTACCCCCGGGACAGGGGCCACTGAAGCTTTCTTT

abundance: .
v_gene: TRBV6-5
d_gene: .
j_gene: TRBJ1-5
CDR3aa: CASSRSLRGGQPQHF
CDR3nt: TGTGCCAGCAGCCGTAGTCTTAGGGGTGGGCAGCCCCAGCATTTT

abundance: .
v_gene: TRBV3-1/TRBV3-2
d_gene: TRBD2
j_gene: TRBJ2-3
CDR3aa: CASSQVASGGTDTQYF
CDR3nt: TGTGCCAGCAGCCAAGTGGCTAGCGGGGGAACCGATACGCAGTATTTT

abundance: .
v_gene: TRBV11-2
d_gene: TRBD2
j_gene: TRBJ2-3
CDR3aa: CASSEEPGGGRTDTQYF
CDR3nt: TGTGCCAGCAGCGAAGAACCGGGGGGAGGGAGGACAGATACGCAGTATTTT

abundance: .
v_gene: TRBV19
d_gene: TRBD1
j_gene: TRBJ2-7
CDR3aa: CASSITGTAYEQYF
CDR3nt: TGTGCCAGTAGTATCACCGGGACAGCCTACGAGCAGTACTTC

abundance: .
v_gene: TRBV27
d_gene: TRBD1
j_gene: TRBJ2-7
CDR3aa: CASSSRDRDPYEQYF
CDR3nt: TGTGCCAGCAGTTCCCGGGACAGGGACCCCTACGAGCAGTACTTC

abundance: .
v_gene: TRBV5-1
d_gene: .
j_gene: TRBJ1-6
CDR3aa: CASSFVQGPNSPLHF
CDR3nt: TGCGCCAGCAGCTTCGTACAGGGACCAAATTCACCCCTCCACTTT

abundance: .
v_gene: TRBV24-1
d_gene: .
j_gene: TRBJ2-3
CDR3aa: CATSDSGGTDTQYF
CDR3nt: TGTGCCACCAGTGATTCGGGAGGCACAGATACGCAGTATTTT

abundance: .
v_gene: TRBV5-4
d_gene: .
j_gene: TRBJ1-1
CDR3aa: CASSSLVPDEAFF
CDR3nt: TGTGCCAGCAGCTCGCTAGTCCCTGATGAAGCTTTCTTT